This T cell receptor beta chain was sequenced for a study of T cell responses to AZD1222 COVID-19 vaccine. Overall study findings and caveats: Spike-specific TCR depth and breadth grew after two AZD1222 doses. There were vaccine-associated CD4 TCRs across spike, dominant at 160-218 and 743-854.

The repertoire was sequenced with immunoSEQ multiplex PCR; TCRdb's copy has only in-frame clones and lacks some. This table has fewer than 200,000 clones, 94% appearing once. The germline V gene has CDR1 MNHEY and CDR2 SMNVEV (reference sequence). Trimming removed 3 bases from V and 2 bases from J, with 3 bases in between. The CDR3 runs 12 residues. As for this clone: Its target is unknown.

The V and J genes are TRBV27 and TRBJ2-3; D remains ambiguous. This clonotype was sampled from an adult who received the AZD1222 COVID-19 vaccine. Source: peripheral blood, taken 28 days after the second AZD1222 dose. The DNA of the CDR3 is TGTGCCAGCAGTTTGAACACAGATACGCAGTATTTT. Protein sequence: CASSLNTDTQYF.